Each of the 29 T cell receptor beta chains below was sequenced from the same sample in a study of blood T cell repertoires in COVID-19. TCRdb's table, derived via immunoSEQ multiplex PCR, lists solely in-frame clones and lacks some. The sample lists around 310,000 clones, nearly 90% occurring once. The sequenced material came from PBMCs or T cells enriched from blood (not recorded which). The receptors were sampled from a woman in her twenties or thirties who had recovered from COVID-19.

The V and J genes are TRBV11-2 and TRBJ1-4, with D tentatively TRBD1 (6 bases). From germline, CDR1 is SGHAT and CDR2 FQNNGV. The germline V and J ends were trimmed by 5 bases and 8 bases, with 21 bases remaining between them. The CDR3 length is 16 residues. For the CDR3, the DNA is TGTGCCAGCAGCCGGGGAACCAGGGGTTTTTGGGAAAAACTGTTTTTT. Its translation is CASSRGTRGFWEKLFF.

This clone was observed once. Likely a read error: the CDR3 ends without its conserved phenylalanine or tryptophan. The DNA is omitted, as the CDR3 cannot be located on it reliably, and the CDR3 follows TCRdb's listing. This chain uses TRBV28 with TRBJ2-7; TRBD1, the table's D call, lacks a check against the DNA. Germline V CDR1 and CDR2: MDHEN, SYDVKM. The CDR3 is 14 amino acids in total, end residues counted. CDR3: CASSSPSQGGNARI.

The J gene is TRBJ1-4, the V gene TRBV29-1, with unresolved D. Germline assignment: CDR1 SQVTM and CDR2 ANQGSEA. The germline V and J ends were trimmed by 5 bases and 12 bases, with 16 bases remaining between them. The CDR3 is made up of 12 amino acids. CDR3 sequence: CSVSTDLEELFF. CDR3 coding DNA: TGCAGCGTTTCCACCGACCTGGAGGAACTGTTTTTT.

This clone was detected only once. V is TRBV28 and J is TRBJ2-1; 15 nucleotides align to TRBD2. Unmatched junction bases numbered 4, after V lost 6 bases and J lost 7 bases. The germline V gene has CDR1 MDHEN and CDR2 SYDVKM. The CDR3 is made up of 15 amino acids. The CDR3 DNA reads TGTGCCAGCAGCCCGGGACTAGCGGGAGGAAATGAGCAGTTCTTC. It yields the protein CASSPGLAGGNEQFF.

About this clone itself: Other DNA sequences in this sample translate to the same CDR3. This chain connects TRBV5-1 to TRBJ1-1; the match to TRBD1 covers 7 bases. The CDR3 runs to 14 residues. The germline V gene encodes CDR1 SGHRS and CDR2 YFSETQ. The J segment lost 0 bases and the V segment lost 3 bases, leaving 2 bases of the junction unmatched. CDR3 nucleotide sequence: TGCGCCAGCAGCTCGGGACAGCTGAACACTGAAGCTTTCTTT. It is translated as CASSSGQLNTEAFF.

This CDR3 is CSVVPQGNEKLFF. The CDR3, as DNA: TGCAGCGTTGTGCCCCAGGGTAATGAAAAACTGTTTTTT. V and J are TRBV29-1 and TRBJ1-4, with a tentative D call TRBD1 (5 bases). CDR3 size: 13 residues. V shed 4 bases and J shed 4 bases, with 10 bases lying between them. Germline assignment: CDR1 SQVTM and CDR2 ANQGSEA.

CDR3 coding DNA: TGTGCCAGTAGTATCGGGACAGGGGGCCACTACGAGCAGTACTTC. Translating gives CASSIGTGGHYEQYF. V usage is TRBV19 and J usage is TRBJ2-7, with 12 bases matching TRBD1. Losses at the gene ends were 3 bases for V and 3 bases for J; bases not matched to a gene: 3. CDR3 length: 15 amino acids. Per the germline V gene, CDR1 is LNHDA and CDR2 is SQIVND (reference sequence).

V gene TRBV5-8 combines with J gene TRBJ1-1; perhaps TRBD1 as D (6 bases). Germline V lookup: CDR1 SGHTS, CDR2 YDEGEE. Trimming left V 2 bases short and J 8 bases short, with 10 bases between. The CDR3 runs 12 residues. The CDR3 loop reads CASSFQTGEAFF. The CDR3 DNA follows: TGTGCCAGCAGCTTCCAAACAGGGGAAGCTTTCTTT. The full variable domain, completed using reference TRBV5-8 and TRBJ1-1, is EAGVTQSPTHLIKTRGQQATLRCSPISGHTSVYWYQQALGLGLQFLLWYDEGEERNRGNFPPRFSGRQFPNYSSELNVNALELEDSALYLCASSFQTGEAFFGQGTRLTVV.

On this clone: One junction end disagrees with the germline gene, perhaps due to a read error. V usage is TRBV2 and J usage is TRBJ1-1; D is uncertain. In germline, CDR1 is SNHLY, CDR2 FYNNEI. The CDR3 has 13 amino acids. CDR3 sequence (DNA): TGTGCCAGCAGGGAAGGTGACTACACTGAAGCTTTCTTT. It is translated as CASREGDYTEAFF.

The chain combines TRBV29-1 with TRBJ1-1; 7 nucleotides align to TRBD1. Trimming removed 8 bases from V and 2 bases from J; junction bases left unmatched: 5. The CDR3 spans 12 residues. Germline values: CDR1 SQVTM, CDR2 ANQGSEA. CDR3 DNA sequence: TGCAGCCATACAGGGGTTAACACTGAAGCTTTCTTT. This encodes CSHTGVNTEAFF.

The chain joins TRBV9 to TRBJ2-7; 8 positions match TRBD1. V shed 3 bases and J 4 bases; nucleotides not matched to a gene: 12. This CDR3 is 16 amino acids long. Germline-derived CDR1 and CDR2 are SGDLS and YYNGEE. In nucleotides, the CDR3 is TGTGCCAGCAGCGCCGGAAGGGGGACAGGTACTTACGAGCAGTACTTC. It yields the protein CASSAGRGTGTYEQYF.

The chain recombines TRBV2 with TRBJ1-2; D gene ambiguous. The V gene's germline CDR1 is SNHLY and CDR2 FYNNEI. Trimming cost V 6 bases and J 3 bases, with 14 bases left between them. The CDR3 consists of 14 residues. The CDR3 here is CASRRARVDYGYTF. The CDR3 DNA sequence: TGTGCCAGCAGGCGTGCTCGGGTTGACTATGGCTACACCTTC.

V gene TRBV3-1 (or the pseudogene TRBV3-2) combines with J gene TRBJ2-4; 8 nucleotides agree with TRBD1. CDR3 length: 15 amino acids. Trimming cost V 4 bases and J 4 bases; bases outside gene matches: 6. CDR1 and CDR2 from the germline V gene are LGHDT and YNNKEL (reference sequence). CDR3 sequence: CASSLHRDRKNIQYF. In DNA, the CDR3 is TGTGCCAGCAGCCTCCACCGGGACAGGAAAAACATTCAGTACTTC.

In this sample, this clone turned up once. V usage is TRBV4-1 and J usage is TRBJ2-4, with 7 positions matching TRBD2. This CDR3 region has 16 residues. The germline V gene has CDR1 MGHRA and CDR2 YSYEKL. The junction had 10 bases not matched to a gene; V was cut back by 3 bases and J by 5 bases. CDR3 sequence: CASSHLVAGAENIQYF. The CDR3 coding sequence is TGCGCCAGCAGCCATCTGGTGGCGGGAGCAGAAAACATTCAGTACTTC.

V and J are TRBV25-1 and TRBJ2-7; D is unclear. From germline, CDR1 is MGHDK and CDR2 SYGVNS. Trimming took off 5 bases at V and 0 bases at J, with 8 bases between the two ends. This CDR3 region has 13 residues. CDR3 nucleotides: TGTGCCAGCAGTCTCCTAGTCTCCTACGAGCAGTACTTC. It yields the protein CASSLLVSYEQYF.

This sequence joins TRBV4-1 and TRBJ2-5, with D possibly TRBD2 on 5 matching bases. This CDR3 comprises 17 residues. The V gene's germline CDR1 is MGHRA and CDR2 YSYEKL. V was trimmed by 1 base and J by 4 bases, leaving 19 bases between them. The CDR3 bases are TGCGCCAGCAGCCAAGTGAGGTTTAGCGACGAAGGAGAGACCCAGTACTTC. Translated: CASSQVRFSDEGETQYF.

This clone was recorded a few times. The chain carries TRBV28 and TRBJ1-5; no firm D call. V was shortened by 2 bases and J by 3 bases, with 5 bases between the two germline ends. CDR1 and CDR2 (germline): MDHEN, SYDVKM. The CDR3 is made up of 13 amino acids. The CDR3 DNA is TGTGCCAGCAGTTTAACAACCAATCAGCCCCAGCATTTT. Encoded protein: CASSLTTNQPQHF.

This clone has a handful of counts. V gene TRBV12-3 or TRBV12-4 combines with J gene TRBJ1-2, with 7 nucleotides matching TRBD1. The J segment lost 6 bases and the V segment lost 6 bases, leaving 4 bases of the junction unmatched. The CDR3 sequence is 12 residues long. The CDR3 nucleotides read TGTGCCAGCAGGCAACAGGGGAATGGCTACACCTTC. This sequence encodes CASRQQGNGYTF.

The chain has TRBV12-3 or TRBV12-4 and TRBJ2-7; 7 nucleotides line up with TRBD1. The CDR3 has 13 amino acids. Trimming removed 7 bases from V and 2 bases from J; junction bases left unmatched: 5. The CDR3 loop is CASTRGQPYEQYF. As DNA, the CDR3 is TGTGCCAGCACCCGGGGACAGCCCTACGAGCAGTACTTC.

The chain combines TRBV18 with TRBJ1-5; 10 nucleotides align to TRBD1. Germline V gene lookup returns CDR1 KGHSH and CDR2 LQKENI. Trimming removed 3 bases from V and 2 bases from J; junction bases left unmatched: 4. This CDR3 is 16 amino acids long. CDR3 region: CASSPRGQGGNQPQHF. The CDR3 region has the DNA TGTGCCAGCTCACCTCGAGGACAGGGGGGCAATCAGCCCCAGCATTTT.

The rearrangement links TRBV29-1 to TRBJ2-1, with 10 bases that match TRBD1. V dropped 0 bases and J dropped 1; count of bases not matched to a gene: 3. CDR3 length: 16 residues. The V gene's germline CDR1 is SQVTM and CDR2 ANQGSEA. CDR3 sequence reads: CSVEDRDRGSYNEQFF. For the CDR3, the DNA is TGCAGCGTTGAAGATAGGGACAGGGGTTCCTACAATGAGCAGTTCTTC.

This clone was seen at least ten times. The chain links TRBV6-4 to TRBJ2-2; weak D call: TRBD2 (6 bases). With 0 bases removed from V and 7 bases from J, the gap between germline ends came to 12 bases. CDR3 length equals 15 residues. Germline assignment: CDR1 MRHNA and CDR2 SNTAGT. The chain's CDR3 is CASSDSMEGNGELFF. CDR3 DNA: TGTGCCAGCAGTGACTCGATGGAGGGGAACGGGGAGCTGTTTTTT.

CDR3 DNA: TGTGCCAGCAGCTTGGACAGGGGCAAAAACATTCAGTACTTC. This translates into CASSLDRGKNIQYF. The chain carries TRBV7-2 and TRBJ2-4, with 9 bases aligning to TRBD1. Germline V lookup: CDR1 SGHTA, CDR2 FQGNSA. J lost 3 bases, V lost 3 bases, and 0 bases had no gene match. This CDR3 spans 14 amino acids.

This clone was counted only a few times. V is TRBV7-2 and J is TRBJ1-2, with D unresolved. CDR1 is SGHTA and CDR2 is FQGNSA in the germline V gene. The CDR3 is 14 residues long. The germline V and J ends were trimmed by 5 bases and 4 bases, with 14 bases remaining between them. CDR3 sequence: CASSPDTFGYGYTF. CDR3 in DNA: TGTGCCAGCAGCCCTGACACCTTTGGCTATGGCTACACCTTC.

This chain uses TRBV28 with TRBJ1-1; tentative D call: TRBD1 (6 bases). The ends were cut back, 2 bases at V and 5 bases at J, with 12 bases in the middle. Germline loops: CDR1 MDHEN, CDR2 SYDVKM. This CDR3 is built from 14 residues. CDR3: CASSLAGVVTEAFF. The DNA for the CDR3 is TGTGCCAGCAGTTTAGCAGGGGTGGTAACTGAAGCTTTCTTT.

The chain employs TRBV2 and TRBJ1-5; D unresolved. V dropped 2 bases and J dropped 7 bases, with 9 bases sitting between them. Germline CDR1 reads SNHLY; CDR2 reads FYNNEI. The CDR3 contains 13 residues. CDR3 residues: CASSEQEAQPQHF. The CDR3 nucleotides are TGTGCCAGCAGTGAACAGGAGGCCCAGCCCCAGCATTTT.

The chain recombines TRBV5-6 with TRBJ1-5; tentative D call: TRBD1 (5 bases). Looked up from germline, CDR1 is SGHDT and CDR2 is YYEEEE. V was clipped by 0 bases and J by 6 bases, with 13 bases between them. The CDR3 is 15 residues long. Here the CDR3 reads CASSLGTRGGQPQHF. CDR3 bases: TGTGCCAGCAGCTTGGGAACAAGGGGCGGTCAGCCCCAGCATTTT.

The chain is built from TRBV5-1 and TRBJ2-2; a possible D gene is TRBD1 (5 bases). The CDR3 sequence is 15 residues long. V lost 1 base to trimming and J lost 6 bases, with 13 bases between them. The germline V gene encodes CDR1 SGHRS and CDR2 YFSETQ. The CDR3 DNA reads TGCGCCAGCAGCTTGAACAGGCCCTTGGCCGGGGAGCTGTTTTTT. It encodes CASSLNRPLAGELFF.

The chain combines TRBV9 with TRBJ1-1; 8 nucleotides line up with TRBD1. The CDR3 extends over 17 amino acids. V trimming: 4 bases; J trimming: 0 bases; junction bases outside the gene matches: 11. The germline V gene encodes CDR1 SGDLS and CDR2 YYNGEE. Written as DNA, the CDR3 is TGTGCCAGCAGCCCAACGATCCTACAGGGGGTGAACACTGAAGCTTTCTTT. It codes for CASSPTILQGVNTEAFF.